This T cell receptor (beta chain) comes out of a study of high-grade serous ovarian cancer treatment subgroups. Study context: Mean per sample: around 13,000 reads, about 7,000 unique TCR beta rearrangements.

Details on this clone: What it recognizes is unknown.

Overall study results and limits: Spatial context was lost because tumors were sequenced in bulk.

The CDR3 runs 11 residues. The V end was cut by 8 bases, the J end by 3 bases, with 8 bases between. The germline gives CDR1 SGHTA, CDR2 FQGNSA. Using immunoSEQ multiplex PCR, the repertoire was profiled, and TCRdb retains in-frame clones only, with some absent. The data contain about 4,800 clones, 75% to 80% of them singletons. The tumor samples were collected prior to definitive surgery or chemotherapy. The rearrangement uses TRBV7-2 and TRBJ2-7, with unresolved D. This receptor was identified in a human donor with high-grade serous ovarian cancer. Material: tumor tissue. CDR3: CASASIYEQYF. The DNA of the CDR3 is TGTGCCAGCGCTTCTATCTACGAGCAGTACTTC.